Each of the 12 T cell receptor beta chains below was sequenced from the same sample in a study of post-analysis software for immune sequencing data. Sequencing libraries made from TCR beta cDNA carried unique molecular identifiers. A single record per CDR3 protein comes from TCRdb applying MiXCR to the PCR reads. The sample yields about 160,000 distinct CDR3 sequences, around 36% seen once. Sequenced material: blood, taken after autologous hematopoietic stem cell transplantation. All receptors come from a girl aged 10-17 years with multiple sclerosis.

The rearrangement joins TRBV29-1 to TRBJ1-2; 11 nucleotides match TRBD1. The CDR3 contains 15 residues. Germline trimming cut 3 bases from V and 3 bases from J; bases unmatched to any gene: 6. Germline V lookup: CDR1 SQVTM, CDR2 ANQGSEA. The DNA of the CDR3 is TGCAGCGTTGAGGGAGGACAGGGGGCACACTATGGCTACACCTTC. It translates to CSVEGGQGAHYGYTF.

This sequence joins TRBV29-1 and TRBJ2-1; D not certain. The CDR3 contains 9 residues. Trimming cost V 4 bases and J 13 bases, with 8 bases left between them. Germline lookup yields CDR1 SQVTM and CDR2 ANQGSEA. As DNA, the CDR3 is TGCAGCGTTGCTAACCCCCAGTTCTTC. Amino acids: CSVANPQFF.

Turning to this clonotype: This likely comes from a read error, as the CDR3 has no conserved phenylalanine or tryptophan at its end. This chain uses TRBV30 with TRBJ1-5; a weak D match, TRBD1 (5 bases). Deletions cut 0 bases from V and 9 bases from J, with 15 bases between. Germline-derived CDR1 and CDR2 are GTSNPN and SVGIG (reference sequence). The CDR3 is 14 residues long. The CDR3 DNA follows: TGTGCCTGGAGTGTCTCCGACAGCTCAGGGCCCCAGCATGTT. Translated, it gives CAWSVSDSSGPQHV.

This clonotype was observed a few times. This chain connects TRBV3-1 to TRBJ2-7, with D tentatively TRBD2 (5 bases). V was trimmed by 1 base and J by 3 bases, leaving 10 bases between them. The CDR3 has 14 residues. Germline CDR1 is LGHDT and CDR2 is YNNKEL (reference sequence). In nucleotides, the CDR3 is TGTGCCAGCAGCCAAGTTAATAGCGACTACGAGCAGTACTTC. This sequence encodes CASSQVNSDYEQYF.

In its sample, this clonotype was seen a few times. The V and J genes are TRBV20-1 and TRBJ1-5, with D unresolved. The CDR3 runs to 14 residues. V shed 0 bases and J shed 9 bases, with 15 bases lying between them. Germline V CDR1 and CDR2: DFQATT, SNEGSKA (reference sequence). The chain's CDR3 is CSARDPADPRPQHF. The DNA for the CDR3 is TGCAGTGCTAGAGATCCGGCAGACCCTCGGCCCCAGCATTTT.

CDR3 in amino acids: CAISESGGGQGNQPQHF. The CDR3 DNA is TGTGCCATCAGTGAGTCGGGGGGTGGACAAGGGAATCAGCCCCAGCATTTT. The chain has TRBV10-3 and TRBJ1-5; tentative D call: TRBD1 (5 bases). V was cut by 0 bases and J by 4 bases, with 16 bases left in between. The CDR3 totals 17 residues. CDR1 ENHRY and CDR2 SYGVKD come from the germline V gene.

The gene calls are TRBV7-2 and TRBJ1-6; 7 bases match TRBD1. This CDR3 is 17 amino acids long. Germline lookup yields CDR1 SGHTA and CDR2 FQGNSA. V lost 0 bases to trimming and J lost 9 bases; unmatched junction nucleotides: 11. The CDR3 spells CASSLAPQGINGSPLHF. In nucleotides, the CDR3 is TGTGCCAGCAGCTTAGCGCCACAGGGGATTAATGGTTCACCCCTCCACTTT.

The CDR3 protein is CASSSRLAKNIQYF. The CDR3 nucleotides read TGTGCCAGCAGCTCCCGGTTAGCCAAAAACATTCAGTACTTC. J is TRBJ2-4 and V is TRBV7-9, with no clear D. V lost 4 bases, J lost 0 bases, and 7 bases lay in between. Germline lookup yields CDR1 SEHNR and CDR2 FQNEAQ (reference sequence). This CDR3 region has 14 residues.

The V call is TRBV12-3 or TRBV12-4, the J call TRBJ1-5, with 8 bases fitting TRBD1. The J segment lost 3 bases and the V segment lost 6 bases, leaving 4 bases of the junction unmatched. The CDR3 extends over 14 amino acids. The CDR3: CASSRTGTNQPQHF. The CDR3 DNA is TGTGCCAGCAGCCGGACAGGGACCAATCAGCCCCAGCATTTT.

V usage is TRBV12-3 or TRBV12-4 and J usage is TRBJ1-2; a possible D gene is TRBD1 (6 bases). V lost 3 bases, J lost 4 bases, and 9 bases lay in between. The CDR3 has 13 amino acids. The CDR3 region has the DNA TGTGCCAGCAGTTTCAGGGGCTTCTATGGCTACACCTTC. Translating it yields CASSFRGFYGYTF.

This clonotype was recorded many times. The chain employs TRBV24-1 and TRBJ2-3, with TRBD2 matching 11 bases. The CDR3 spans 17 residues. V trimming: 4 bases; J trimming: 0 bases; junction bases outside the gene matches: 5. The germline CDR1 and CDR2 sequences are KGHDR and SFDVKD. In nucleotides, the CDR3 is TGTGCCACCAGTGACTTTAGGACTAGCGGGAGCACAGATACGCAGTATTTT. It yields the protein CATSDFRTSGSTDTQYF.

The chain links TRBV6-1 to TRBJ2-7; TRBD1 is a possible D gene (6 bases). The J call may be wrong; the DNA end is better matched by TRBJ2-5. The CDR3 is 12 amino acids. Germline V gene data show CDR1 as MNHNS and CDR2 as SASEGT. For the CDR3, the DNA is TGTGCCAGCAAAGGGACATCGGAGACCCAGTACTTC. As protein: CASKGTSETQYF.